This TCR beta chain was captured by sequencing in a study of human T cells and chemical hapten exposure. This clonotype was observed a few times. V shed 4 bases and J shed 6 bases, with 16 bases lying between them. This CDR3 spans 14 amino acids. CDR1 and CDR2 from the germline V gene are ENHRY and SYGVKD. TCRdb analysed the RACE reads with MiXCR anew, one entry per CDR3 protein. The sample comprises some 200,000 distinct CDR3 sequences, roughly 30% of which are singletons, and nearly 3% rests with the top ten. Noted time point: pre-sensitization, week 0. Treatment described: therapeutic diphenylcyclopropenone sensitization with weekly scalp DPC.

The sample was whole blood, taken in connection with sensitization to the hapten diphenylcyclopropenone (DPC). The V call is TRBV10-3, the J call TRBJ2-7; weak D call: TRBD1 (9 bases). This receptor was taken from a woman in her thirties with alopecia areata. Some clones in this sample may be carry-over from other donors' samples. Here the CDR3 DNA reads TGTGCCATCAGTGCCGGGACAGGGACTAGCGAGCAGTACTTC. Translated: CAISAGTGTSEQYF.